This T cell receptor beta chain was observed in a study of blood T cells in healthy people across ages. Regarding the study as a whole: With age, beta diversity per million T cells declined roughly linearly, significantly by about 40.

CDR3 length: 15 residues. The V segment lost 5 bases and the J segment 9 bases; nucleotides outside the gene matches: 9. The germline gives CDR1 SGHTA, CDR2 FQGNSA. PCR was performed a second time for 7 to 11 cycles using a sample-barcoded 5' primer and a J-beta primer mix. TCRdb fed the 5' RACE reads into MiXCR, producing one record per CDR3 protein. The data contain 2 million or so distinct CDR3 sequences, roughly 50% of them singletons. As to this clonotype: Antigen unknown.

Extractions gave at least 5.5 micrograms of total RNA per sample. The source material was blood. The TCR was taken from a woman between 35 and 50 years old in good health. The rearrangement links TRBV7-2 to TRBJ1-6, with 8 nucleotides matching TRBD1. CDR3 loop: CASSARTGLVSPLHF. DNA of the CDR3: TGTGCCAGCAGCGCCCGGACAGGGCTCGTTTCACCCCTCCACTTT.